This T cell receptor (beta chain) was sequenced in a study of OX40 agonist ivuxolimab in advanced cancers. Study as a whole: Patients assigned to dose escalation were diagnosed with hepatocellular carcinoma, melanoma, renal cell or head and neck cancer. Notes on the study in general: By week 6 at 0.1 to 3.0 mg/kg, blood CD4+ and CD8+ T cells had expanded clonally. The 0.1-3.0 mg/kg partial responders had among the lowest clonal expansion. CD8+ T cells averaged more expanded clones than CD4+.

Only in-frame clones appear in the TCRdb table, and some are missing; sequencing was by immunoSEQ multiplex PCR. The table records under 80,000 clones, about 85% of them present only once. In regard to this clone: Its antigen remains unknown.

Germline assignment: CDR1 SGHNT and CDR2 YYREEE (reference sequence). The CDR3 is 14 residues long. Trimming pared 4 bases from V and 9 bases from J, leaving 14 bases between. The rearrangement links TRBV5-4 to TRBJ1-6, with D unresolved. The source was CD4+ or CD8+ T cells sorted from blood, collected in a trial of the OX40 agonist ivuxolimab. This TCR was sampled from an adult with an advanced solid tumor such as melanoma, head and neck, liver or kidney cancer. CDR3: CASSPVTRGSPLHF. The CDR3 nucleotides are TGTGCCAGCAGCCCCGTTACCCGGGGTTCACCCCTCCACTTT. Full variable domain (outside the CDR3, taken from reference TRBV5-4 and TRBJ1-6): ETGVTQSPTHLIKTRGQQVTLRCSSQSGHNTVSWYQQALGQGPQFIFQYYREEENGRGNFPPRFSGLQFPNYSSELNVNALELDDSALYLCASSPVTRGSPLHFGNGTRLTVT.